The 24 T cell receptor beta chains presented below share a single source sample, sequenced in a study of T cell responses to AZD1222 COVID-19 vaccine. Using immunoSEQ multiplex PCR, the repertoire was profiled, and TCRdb retains in-frame clones only, with some absent. Of roughly 84,000 clones in the sample, 70% to 90% are singletons; the top ten hold approximately 1.5%. The source was peripheral blood, collected on day 0 of AZD1222 vaccination. The receptors stem from an adult in good health.

As to this clone: In the same sample, other DNA sequences code for this CDR3. V is TRBV19 and J is TRBJ1-2; TRBD1 matches at 7 bases. Germline lookup yields CDR1 LNHDA and CDR2 SQIVND (reference sequence). The V gene end was trimmed by 5 bases and the J gene end by 4 bases; junction bases not matched to a gene: 4. The CDR3 extends over 13 amino acids. The CDR3 loop is CASSPPGGYGYTF. DNA for the CDR3: TGTGCCAGTAGTCCACCAGGGGGCTATGGCTACACCTTC.

The chain combines TRBV6-6 with TRBJ2-7; TRBD1 matches 7 bases. CDR1 and CDR2 from the germline V gene are MNHNY and SVGAGI (reference sequence). The V and J ends lost 6 bases and 1 base, in that order; junction bases with no gene match: 9. This CDR3 is 15 amino acids long. CDR3 sequence reads: CASRHTGTVSYEQYF. CDR3 sequence (DNA): TGTGCCAGCAGACACACCGGGACAGTTTCCTACGAGCAGTACTTC.

The chain recombines TRBV7-9 with TRBJ1-1, with D perhaps matching TRBD1 (5 bases). V lost 6 bases, J lost 1 base, and 12 bases lay in between. Germline V CDR1 and CDR2: SEHNR, FQNEAQ (reference sequence). The CDR3 runs to 14 residues. The CDR3 nucleotides are TGTGCCAGCAGTCCGGGACTGCCGAACACTGAAGCTTTCTTT. It is translated as CASSPGLPNTEAFF.

Concerning this clone: A junction end diverges from the germline sequence, so it may reflect a read error. V is TRBV14 and J is TRBJ2-3, with D unresolved. Germline CDR1 SGHDN, CDR2 FVKESK. The CDR3 runs to 14 residues. Here the CDR3 DNA reads TGTGCCAGCACCCCTCTCCGGAGCACAGATACGCAATATTTT. Amino acid sequence: CASTPLRSTDTQYF.

V usage is TRBV7-2 and J usage is TRBJ1-2; TRBD1 aligns across 8 bases. Per germline, CDR1 SGHTA and CDR2 FQGNSA. Losses at the gene ends were 5 bases for V and 3 bases for J; bases not matched to a gene: 8. CDR3 size: 15 residues. In DNA, the CDR3 is TGTGCCAGCAGCCCCCCGGCAGGGGGCGACTATGGCTACACCTTC. It codes for CASSPPAGGDYGYTF.

The CDR3 region is CASSDKLAGEGDTQYF. The DNA for the CDR3 is TGTGCCAGCAGCGACAAACTAGCGGGAGAGGGAGATACGCAGTATTTT. The V gene is TRBV9, the J gene TRBJ2-3; 11 bases fit TRBD2. The CDR3 covers 16 residues. The V and J ends lost 3 bases and 5 bases, in that order; junction bases with no gene match: 8. Germline loops: CDR1 SGDLS, CDR2 YYNGEE.

The rearrangement links TRBV7-8 to TRBJ2-7; 7 bases line up with TRBD2. CDR1 and CDR2 from the germline V gene are SGHVS and FQNEAQ. The CDR3 has 15 amino acids. V lost 3 bases and J lost 6; bases outside the gene matches: 11. The CDR3 protein is CASSFNLAGVSEQYF. The CDR3 DNA follows: TGTGCCAGCAGCTTCAATCTCGCGGGAGTTTCCGAGCAGTACTTC.

There are many counts of this clone. The chain carries TRBV5-1 and TRBJ1-6; D is ambiguous. The V end was cut by 3 bases, the J end by 2 bases, with 9 bases between. Per the germline V gene, CDR1 is SGHRS and CDR2 is YFSETQ. This CDR3 region has 15 residues. The DNA for the CDR3 is TGCGCCAGCAGCTCGGACGGGGCCTATAATTCACCCCTCCACTTT. Its protein is CASSSDGAYNSPLHF.

The V gene is TRBV4-2, the J gene TRBJ2-7; TRBD2 might be the D (5 bases). This CDR3 is 14 amino acids long. Germline-derived CDR1 and CDR2 are LGHNA and YNFKEQ. V shed 2 bases and J shed 7 bases, with 15 bases lying between them. CDR3 residues: CASSQYVEVGEQYF. The CDR3 DNA follows: TGTGCCAGCAGCCAATACGTGGAGGTAGGAGAGCAGTACTTC.

The chain couples TRBV5-1 to TRBJ2-7, with 8 bases matching TRBD2. The CDR3 totals 15 residues. V dropped 4 bases and J dropped 4; count of bases not matched to a gene: 10. Germline-derived CDR1 and CDR2 are SGHRS and YFSETQ. The CDR3 spells CASSVLAGPNYEQYF. CDR3 sequence (DNA): TGCGCCAGCAGCGTATTAGCGGGACCTAATTACGAGCAGTACTTC.

The chain joins TRBV9 to TRBJ1-4, with TRBD1 matching over 7 bases. There are 15 residues in the CDR3. Unmatched junction bases numbered 10, after V lost 4 bases and J lost 7 bases. CDR1 is SGDLS, CDR2 YYNGEE, per germline. The CDR3 coding sequence is TGTGCCAGCAGCCGAACTGGGACAGAAAGTGAAAAACTGTTTTTT. Amino acids: CASSRTGTESEKLFF. The variable domain in full, completed from reference TRBV9 and TRBJ1-4, reads DSGVTQTPKHLITATGQRVTLRCSPRSGDLSVYWYQQSLDQGLQFLIQYYNGEERAKGNILERFSAQQFPDLHSELNLSSLELGDSALYFCASSRTGTESEKLFFGSGTQLSVL.

By share of the sample, this clone is medium-sized. The chain uses TRBV29-1 and TRBJ2-7; D call uncertain. CDR3 length: 14 amino acids. Between the trimmed V and J ends, which lost 6 bases and 2 bases, there was a span of 17 bases. The germline gives CDR1 SQVTM, CDR2 ANQGSEA. The CDR3 region has the DNA TGCAGCGTCCCCTCTTTTGACTCACCCTACGAGCAGTACTTC. This gives the protein CSVPSFDSPYEQYF.

CDR3 in amino acids: CASSVVGGETQYF. The CDR3 DNA sequence: TGTGCCAGCAGCGTAGTCGGGGGAGAGACCCAGTACTTC. The V and J genes are TRBV9 and TRBJ2-5; TRBD2 is a possible D gene (6 bases). The germline V gene has CDR1 SGDLS and CDR2 YYNGEE. The CDR3 extends over 13 amino acids. The V end lost 0 bases, the J end lost 4 bases, and 7 bases lay between the germline ends. Looking up the rest from reference TRBV9 and TRBJ2-5 gives the full variable domain: DSGVTQTPKHLITATGQRVTLRCSPRSGDLSVYWYQQSLDQGLQFLIQYYNGEERAKGNILERFSAQQFPDLHSELNLSSLELGDSALYFCASSVVGGETQYFGPGTRLLVL.

The chain has TRBV7-2 and TRBJ1-5, with D possibly TRBD1 on 5 matching bases. The germline CDR1 and CDR2 sequences are SGHTA and FQGNSA. The length of the CDR3 is 15 residues. The germline V and J ends were trimmed by 1 base and 9 bases, with 16 bases remaining between them. The CDR3 sequence is CASSLGLGQGRPQHF. CDR3 bases: TGTGCCAGCAGCTTAGGCCTCGGTCAGGGCAGGCCCCAGCATTTT.

About this clone itself: This sample includes further DNA sequences coding for the same CDR3. The chain has TRBV6-5 and TRBJ1-2; TRBD1 agrees at 10 bases. The junction had 5 bases not matched to a gene; V was cut back by 8 bases and J by 2 bases. From germline, CDR1 is MNHEY and CDR2 SVGAGI. This CDR3 region has 14 residues. The CDR3, as DNA: TGTGCCAGCTCGACGGGACAGGGGAACTATGGCTACACCTTC. This gives the protein CASSTGQGNYGYTF.

The chain employs TRBV7-9 and TRBJ1-2; D ambiguous. Trimming cost V 7 bases and J 2 bases, with 11 bases left between them. The CDR3 has 13 residues. Germline lookup yields CDR1 SEHNR and CDR2 FQNEAQ (reference sequence). CDR3 in DNA: TGTGCCAGCAAGAACCTAGGGAACTATGGCTACACCTTC. Protein product: CASKNLGNYGYTF.

Written as DNA, the CDR3 is TGTGCCAGCAGTTACTCGTTAGGGGATGGGTACAATGAGCAGTTCTTC. Residues: CASSYSLGDGYNEQFF. J is TRBJ2-1 and V is TRBV6-5; a weak D match, TRBD1 (5 bases). CDR1 is MNHEY, CDR2 SVGAGI, per germline. Trimming took off 0 bases at V and 4 bases at J, with 13 bases between the two ends. CDR3 length: 16 residues.

The chain combines TRBV9 with TRBJ1-6; 10 bases are shared with TRBD1. The germline gives CDR1 SGDLS, CDR2 YYNGEE. The J segment lost 7 bases and the V segment lost 3 bases, leaving 4 bases of the junction unmatched. The CDR3 extends over 15 amino acids. This CDR3 is CASSGRQGANSPLHF. The DNA of the CDR3 is TGTGCCAGCAGCGGAAGACAGGGGGCGAATTCACCCCTCCACTTT.

V gene TRBV19 combines with J gene TRBJ2-1; D uncertain. There are 13 residues in the CDR3. Germline V gives CDR1 LNHDA, CDR2 SQIVND (reference sequence). The V gene lost 7 bases and the J gene lost 7 bases, with 14 bases spanning the gap. CDR3 in DNA: TGTGCCAGTACCCCCGGGTGGTTTAATGAGCAGTTCTTC. Translated: CASTPGWFNEQFF.

The rearrangement joins TRBV29-1 to TRBJ1-1; D gene ambiguous. V lost 4 bases, J lost 0 bases, and 15 bases lay in between. The germline CDR1 and CDR2 sequences are SQVTM and ANQGSEA. CDR3 size: 15 residues. DNA for the CDR3: TGCAGCGTTGCGAGGTTTAGTCAAATGAACACTGAAGCTTTCTTT. Amino acid sequence: CSVARFSQMNTEAFF. Full variable domain (missing parts from reference TRBV29-1 and TRBJ1-1): SAVISQKPSRDICQRGTSLTIQCQVDSQVTMMFWYRQQPGQSLTLIATANQGSEATYESGFVIDKFPISRPNLTFSTLTVSNMSPEDSSIYLCSVARFSQMNTEAFFGQGTRLTVV.

The chain couples TRBV6-5 to TRBJ2-3; D is perhaps TRBD2 (6 bases). This CDR3 is 15 amino acids long. The ends were cut back, 7 bases at V and 1 base at J, with 15 bases in the middle. CDR1 MNHEY and CDR2 SVGAGI come from the germline V gene. Written as DNA, the CDR3 is TGTGCCAGCATCCCCCGGGAGTTCGGCACAGATACGCAGTATTTT. Translated: CASIPREFGTDTQYF.

The CDR3 nucleotides are TGCAGCGTTGAAGGGGTTCGAAACAAAAGCTCCTACAATGAGCAGTTCTTC. Protein: CSVEGVRNKSSYNEQFF. The rearrangement links TRBV29-1 to TRBJ2-1; D unresolved. V lost 1 base and J 0 bases, leaving 16 bases between the germline ends. There are 17 residues in the CDR3. The germline CDR1 and CDR2 sequences are SQVTM and ANQGSEA.

J is TRBJ1-5 and V is TRBV13, with 9 nucleotides matching TRBD1. Per germline, CDR1 PRHDT and CDR2 FYEKMQ (reference sequence). The CDR3 extends over 14 amino acids. Losses at the gene ends were 5 bases for V and 5 bases for J; bases not matched to a gene: 4. The CDR3 here is CASSARTGDQPQHF. Written as DNA, the CDR3 is TGTGCCAGCAGCGCCCGGACAGGGGATCAGCCCCAGCATTTT.

The rearrangement links TRBV19 to TRBJ2-6, with TRBD2 matching over 9 bases. The length of the CDR3 is 17 residues. V shed 2 bases and J 2 bases; nucleotides not matched to a gene: 4. Germline V gene lookup returns CDR1 LNHDA and CDR2 SQIVND (reference sequence). The CDR3 protein is CASSISSGSPGANVLTF. The CDR3 region has the DNA TGTGCCAGTAGTATAAGTAGCGGGAGCCCTGGGGCCAACGTCCTGACTTTC. The variable domain in full, with the rest retrieved from reference TRBV19 and TRBJ2-6, is DGGITQSPKYLFRKEGQNVTLSCEQNLNHDAMYWYRQDPGQGLRLIYYSQIVNDFQKGDIAEGYSVSREKKESFPLTVTSAQKNPTAFYLCASSISSGSPGANVLTFGAGSRLTVL.